Below, 6 T cell receptor beta chains from the same sample are listed, as sequenced in a study of T cell repertoires in cytomegalovirus infection (dated by TCRdb to the late 2010s). These receptors' antigens are unknown. Sequencing was carried out with an Illumina HiSeq 1500. The raw public data were reprocessed by TCRdb itself: fastp quality trimming at Q25, MiXCR clonotype calling, in-frame beta chains only. Each entry is one CDR3 protein sequence, shown with its most common DNA and genes. The sample includes roughly 49,000 distinct CDR3 sequences, with roughly 20% observed a single time. The ten largest clones capture around 20% of the sample. The specimen sequenced was PBMCs, sequenced either directly or after in vitro stimulation (not recorded which). These receptors came from a human donor in good health (CMV status not recorded). Some clones in this sample may be carry-over from other donors' samples.

The chain employs TRBV3-1 and TRBJ2-7; TRBD1 aligns across 8 bases. This CDR3 is 15 amino acids long. The V gene end was trimmed by 5 bases and the J gene end by 1 base; junction bases not matched to a gene: 7. The germline V gene has CDR1 LGHDT and CDR2 YNNKEL (reference sequence). The CDR3 bases are TGTGCCAGCAGCTACAAGGACAGGGCTTCCTACGAGCAGTACTTC. Its translation is CASSYKDRASYEQYF.

This clonotype has a count of ten or more. The V and J genes are TRBV7-2 and TRBJ2-7; D remains unclear. Trimming cost V 5 bases and J 2 bases, with 13 bases left between them. The CDR3 runs 14 residues. The germline CDR1 and CDR2 sequences are SGHTA and FQGNSA. This chain's CDR3 is CASSIWTGPYEQYF. DNA for the CDR3: TGTGCCAGCAGCATTTGGACCGGCCCCTACGAGCAGTACTTC.

The chain carries TRBV12-3 or TRBV12-4 and TRBJ2-7; D assignment may be TRBD1 or TRBD2 (5 bases each). Trimming removed 5 bases at V and 0 bases at J, with 14 bases between. The CDR3 contains 15 residues. For the CDR3, the DNA is TGTGCCAGCAGTCAGGGATTGGGGAGCTCCTACGAGCAGTACTTC. Protein product: CASSQGLGSSYEQYF.

For the CDR3, the DNA is TGCGCCAGCAGCTTGGCCCGAATGATAGATGAAGCTTTCTTT. Residues: CASSLARMIDEAFF. J is TRBJ1-1 and V is TRBV5-1; D is ambiguous. Germline CDR1 is SGHRS and CDR2 is YFSETQ. V dropped 0 bases and J dropped 7 bases, with 13 bases sitting between them. This CDR3 is built from 14 residues.

The chain carries TRBV20-1 and TRBJ2-7; 9 positions match TRBD2. The V and J ends lost 4 bases and 7 bases, in that order; junction bases with no gene match: 8. Germline CDR1 is DFQATT and CDR2 is SNEGSKA (reference sequence). The CDR3 length is 13 residues. The CDR3 loop is CSAKAGGPYEQYF. CDR3 DNA: TGCAGTGCTAAGGCGGGAGGGCCGTATGAGCAGTACTTC.

This clonotype was detected many times. The genes are TRBV12-3 or TRBV12-4 and TRBJ1-1; D ambiguous. The CDR3 is made up of 14 amino acids. V shed 3 bases and J shed 1 base, with 9 bases lying between them. The CDR3 region is CASSFSGRNTEAFF. The CDR3 DNA is TGTGCCAGCAGTTTTAGCGGCAGGAACACTGAAGCTTTCTTT.